This passage covers 22 T cell receptor beta chains from one sample sequenced in a study of regulatory T cells in long-lasting Graves disease. Sample time point: newly diagnosed GD, antithyroid drugs for less than 3 months. PBMC RNA was the source of the TCR library. Arm-PCR of CDR3 regions and iRepertoire HTBI primers were used to build TCR beta libraries. TCRdb redid the calling of the multiplex PCR reads with MiXCR, one entry per CDR3 protein. This sample has roughly 380,000 distinct CDR3 sequences; approximately 15% occur once, and the top ten carry roughly 30%. The sample also formed part of further work on T cells in Graves' hyperthyroidism and ophthalmopathy.

The sample consisted of peripheral blood mononuclear cells (PBMCs), taken at new diagnosis, from a patient treated with antithyroid drugs. The source is a middle-aged man with Graves disease.

The chain is built from TRBV15 and TRBJ1-3, with 9 nucleotides matching TRBD1. The CDR3 contains 16 residues. Germline loops: CDR1 LNHNV, CDR2 YYDKDF (reference sequence). V shed 1 base and J 3 bases; nucleotides not matched to a gene: 4. CDR3 amino acids: CATSRGQGQGGNTIYF. CDR3 bases: TGTGCCACCAGCAGAGGACAGGGACAGGGTGGAAACACCATATATTTT.

The V and J genes are TRBV12-3 or TRBV12-4 and TRBJ2-2; D ambiguous. The CDR3 length is 13 residues. V was trimmed by 5 bases and J by 2 bases, leaving 6 bases between them. CDR3 protein: CASSRLNTGELFF. As DNA, the CDR3 is TGTGCCAGCAGTAGACTTAACACCGGGGAGCTGTTTTTT.

The chain is built from TRBV5-5 and TRBJ1-1; D perhaps matches TRBD1 (5 bases). Between the trimmed V and J ends, which lost 4 bases and 4 bases, there was a span of 23 bases. CDR3 length: 17 amino acids. Germline V gene sequence: CDR1 SGHKS, CDR2 YYEKEE (reference sequence). This chain's CDR3 is CASSPRSPTGIGTEAFF. As DNA, the CDR3 is TGTGCCAGCAGCCCCCGTTCACCAACAGGAATAGGCACTGAAGCTTTCTTT.

This clonotype was seen a handful of times. J is TRBJ2-5 and V is TRBV7-2; the match to TRBD1 covers 8 bases. The CDR3 sequence is 17 residues long. CDR1 is SGHTA, CDR2 FQGNSA, per germline. Unmatched junction bases numbered 15, after V lost 5 bases and J lost 4 bases. CDR3 bases: TGTGCCAGCAGCCCACGGAGGACAGGGAGTGGGAGAGAGACCCAGTACTTC. Its translation: CASSPRRTGSGRETQYF. The variable domain in full, with the rest retrieved from reference TRBV7-2 and TRBJ2-5, is GAGVSQSPSNKVTEKGKDVELRCDPISGHTALYWYRQSLGQGLEFLIYFQGNSAPDKSGLPSDRFSAERTGGSVSTLTIQRTQQEDSAVYLCASSPRRTGSGRETQYFGPGTRLLVL.

There are many counts of this clonotype. The CDR3 here is CASSLGDYPSTDTQYF. The DNA of the CDR3 is TGTGCCAGCAGCCTGGGGGACTACCCCAGCACAGATACGCAGTATTTT. The rearrangement uses TRBV7-3 and TRBJ2-3; TRBD2 agrees at 7 bases. V trimming: 5 bases; J trimming: 0 bases; junction bases outside the gene matches: 8. The CDR3 consists of 16 residues. CDR1 is SGHTA and CDR2 is FQGTGA in the germline V gene.

This clonotype was counted only a few times. The chain joins TRBV11-2 to TRBJ2-5; 11 nucleotides line up with TRBD2. This CDR3 region has 16 residues. J gave up 4 bases and V 5 bases, and 9 bases lay outside the gene matches. Per germline, CDR1 SGHAT and CDR2 FQNNGV. CDR3 sequence reads: CASSTGTSGSRETQYF. Here the CDR3 DNA reads TGTGCCAGCAGCACCGGGACTAGCGGAAGTCGAGAGACCCAGTACTTC.

The gene calls are TRBV7-9 and TRBJ1-1, with 9 nucleotides matching TRBD1. V dropped 5 bases and J dropped 11; count of bases not matched to a gene: 6. The CDR3 runs 12 residues. Germline V gives CDR1 SEHNR, CDR2 FQNEAQ (reference sequence). The CDR3 is CASSDGTGFAFF. In nucleotides, the CDR3 is TGTGCCAGCAGCGATGGGACAGGGTTCGCTTTCTTT.

Remarks on this clonotype: A much larger clone sits a single nucleotide away, making a read error possible. This likely comes from a read error, as the CDR3 has no conserved phenylalanine or tryptophan at its end. The chain joins TRBV7-7 to TRBJ2-1, with TRBD1 matching 7 bases. With the DNA end fitting TRBJ2-5 better, the J assignment may be wrong. CDR1 and CDR2 (germline): SSHAT, FNYEAQ (reference sequence). There are 16 residues in the CDR3. The CDR3 sequence is CASSLGGSPPQETQYL. The CDR3 DNA is TGTGCTAGCAGCTTAGGGGGCTCCCCCCCACAAGAGACCCAGTACCTC.

CDR3 coding DNA: TGTGCCAGCAGTTTACGGGGATATCGGACTGAAGCTTTCTTT. It yields the protein CASSLRGYRTEAFF. The rearrangement uses TRBV28 and TRBJ1-1, with D hard to call. Germline CDR1 is MDHEN and CDR2 is SYDVKM. This CDR3 region has 14 residues. V lost 2 bases, J lost 5 bases, and 12 bases lay in between.

This clonotype was counted many times. The rearrangement uses TRBV15 and TRBJ2-7; a possible D gene is TRBD1 (6 bases). CDR3 length: 15 residues. V gave up 0 bases and J gave up 13 bases, with 22 bases separating them. Germline V lookup: CDR1 LNHNV, CDR2 YYDKDF (reference sequence). The CDR3 DNA follows: TGTGCCACCAGCAGAGATCGTGGCAGGGGACGCCTCATCTACTTC. Translated: CATSRDRGRGRLIYF.

This clonotype was picked up many times. This chain uses TRBV11-2 with TRBJ2-7, with D tentatively TRBD1 or TRBD2 (5 bases each). V was trimmed by 5 bases and J by 4 bases, leaving 21 bases between them. CDR1 is SGHAT, CDR2 FQNNGV, per germline. This CDR3 contains 16 residues. For the CDR3, the DNA is TGTGCCAGCAGCCTTAAATTCGGGACGGCGATGTACGAGCAGTACTTC. It specifies CASSLKFGTAMYEQYF.

Turning to this clonotype: A read error is possible here, since a much larger clone lies one base away. This rearrangement joins TRBV3-1 to TRBJ1-4; possibly TRBD1 for D (5 bases). The V gene's germline CDR1 is LGHDT and CDR2 YNNKEL (reference sequence). The CDR3 is 12 amino acids. DNA of the CDR3: TGTGCCAGCAGCCAAGCTGACACGGGGCTGCTTTTT. Protein: CASSQADTGLLF. The whole variable domain, remainder taken from reference TRBV3-1 and TRBJ1-4, is DTAVSQTPKYLVTQMGNDKSIKCEQNLGHDTMYWYKQDSKKFLKIMFSYNNKELIINETVPNRFSPKSPDKAHLNLHINSLELGDSAVYFCASSQADTGLLFGSGTQLSVL.

The table lists this clonotype with many counts. CDR3 sequence reads: CASSPDRGWGELFF. CDR3 nucleotides: TGTGCCAGCAGCCCTGACAGGGGCTGGGGGGAGCTGTTTTTT. This chain joins TRBV12-3 or TRBV12-4 and TRBJ2-2; 8 bases agree with TRBD1. V shed 6 bases and J 8 bases; nucleotides not matched to a gene: 8. This CDR3 is 14 amino acids long.

The genes are TRBV5-1 and TRBJ1-1, with D possibly matching TRBD1 (6 bases). CDR3 size: 15 residues. V gave up 1 base and J gave up 2 bases, with 12 bases separating them. Germline V gene data show CDR1 as SGHRS and CDR2 as YFSETQ. The CDR3 spells CASSLYTDRNTEAFF. The CDR3 region has the DNA TGCGCCAGCAGCTTGTACACGGACAGAAACACTGAAGCTTTCTTT. The whole variable domain, filled in from reference TRBV5-1 and TRBJ1-1, reads KAGVTQTPRYLIKTRGQQVTLSCSPISGHRSVSWYQQTPGQGLQFLFEYFSETQRNKGNFPGRFSGRQFSNSRSEMNVSTLELGDSALYLCASSLYTDRNTEAFFGQGTRLTVV.

The V gene is TRBV5-4, the J gene TRBJ2-5, with no clear D. CDR3 length equals 13 residues. CDR1 SGHNT and CDR2 YYREEE come from the germline V gene (reference sequence). Trimming removed 4 bases at V and 7 bases at J, with 14 bases between. CDR3 region: CASSDDPPGTQYF. The CDR3 DNA reads as TGTGCCAGCAGCGACGACCCACCGGGGACCCAGTACTTC.

Only a few counts were recorded for this clonotype. CDR3 sequence reads: CASREASGGYNEQFF. CDR3 in DNA: TGTGCCAGCAGGGAGGCTAGCGGGGGGTACAATGAGCAGTTCTTC. The chain employs TRBV28 and TRBJ2-1; TRBD2 matches at 11 bases. CDR1 and CDR2 from the germline V gene are MDHEN and SYDVKM. The V and J ends lost 6 bases and 4 bases, in that order; junction bases with no gene match: 5. The CDR3 spans 15 residues. Looking up the rest from reference TRBV28 and TRBJ2-1 gives the full variable domain: DVKVTQSSRYLVKRTGEKVFLECVQDMDHENMFWYRQDPGLGLRLIYFSYDVKMKEKGDIPEGYSVSREKKERFSLILESASTNQTSMYLCASREASGGYNEQFFGPGTRLTVL.

The J gene is TRBJ2-6, the V gene TRBV4-1; D gene uncertain. Trimming left V 2 bases short and J 1 base short, with 6 bases between. This CDR3 is built from 15 residues. Per the germline V gene, CDR1 is MGHRA and CDR2 is YSYEKL. This chain's CDR3 is CASSQPASGANVLTF. For the CDR3, the DNA is TGCGCCAGCAGCCAACCCGCGTCTGGGGCCAACGTCCTGACTTTC.

V is TRBV4-1 and J is TRBJ2-6; tentative D call: TRBD1 (5 bases). CDR1 is MGHRA and CDR2 is YSYEKL in the germline V gene. This CDR3 is 21 amino acids long. Trimming removed 1 base at V and 2 bases at J, with 24 bases between. The CDR3 DNA reads as TGCGCCAGCAGCCAAGGGGCGGTTCCAGGGAAAAGGAAGGCTGGGGCCAACGTCCTGACTTTC. The encoded protein is CASSQGAVPGKRKAGANVLTF.

This clonotype was observed at least ten times. The chain links TRBV7-9 to TRBJ2-5; 12 bases fit TRBD2. V shed 3 bases, J shed 1 base, and the junction held 6 bases outside the gene matches. Germline V gene lookup returns CDR1 SEHNR and CDR2 FQNEAQ (reference sequence). The CDR3 is 17 residues long. This chain's CDR3 is CASSFATSGGTQETQYF. CDR3 coding DNA: TGTGCCAGCAGCTTTGCCACTAGCGGGGGGACCCAAGAGACCCAGTACTTC.

This clonotype was observed many times. The chain carries TRBV28 and TRBJ2-1; D perhaps matches TRBD1 (6 bases). The CDR3 length is 16 residues. V gave up 5 bases and J gave up 4 bases, with 18 bases separating them. Germline-derived CDR1 and CDR2 are MDHEN and SYDVKM. The CDR3 here is CASSPGRQGGYNEQFF. The DNA for the CDR3 is TGTGCCAGCAGTCCCGGACGCCAAGGGGGTTACAATGAGCAGTTCTTC.

The V gene is TRBV5-1, the J gene TRBJ1-6, with TRBD1 matching 8 bases. J was trimmed by 7 bases and V by 5 bases; bases with no gene match: 8. The CDR3 loop spans 15 amino acids. CDR1 and CDR2 (germline): SGHRS, YFSETQ. The CDR3 loop reads CASRDSGGRNSPLHF. CDR3 in DNA: TGCGCCAGCAGGGATTCAGGGGGCCGCAATTCACCCCTCCACTTT.

This clonotype was found a few times. The J gene is TRBJ2-1, the V gene TRBV6-2 or TRBV6-3; 8 nucleotides line up with TRBD2. The germline gives CDR1 MNHEY, CDR2 SVGEGT. V lost 2 bases, J lost 3 bases, and 6 bases stayed unmatched. This CDR3 contains 16 residues. In DNA, the CDR3 is TGTGCCAGCAGTTACCATCGCGGGGGGCGCTACAATGAGCAGTTCTTC. Its protein is CASSYHRGGRYNEQFF.